The rows below give T cell receptor beta chains drawn from one sample of a study of cytomegalovirus exposure and HLA in healthy donors. This table comes from immunoSEQ multiplex PCR, and its TCRdb copy is limited to in-frame clones, with some not included. The sample holds about 110,000 clones; around 75% are singletons and the top ten take nearly 0.9%. Sequencing input: PBMCs. Source of these receptors: a woman aged 30 to 39 in good health and CMV-seronegative. CDR3s include the opening cysteine and the closing phenylalanine or tryptophan. Fields, in order: V gene, CDR3 protein.

>TRBV4-1
CASSQDFWTSGGPRTQYF
>TRBV5-6
CASRFRLAGGPSDTQYF
>TRBV30
CAWSYAGSFTDTQYF
>TRBV5-1
CASSLPAQGQNTEAFF
>TRBV4-1
CASSQEGREDEQYF
>TRBV30
CAWSDGLAEQETQYF
>TRBV18
CASSPATANQPQHF
>TRBV9
CASSAGTGKEKLFF
>TRBV7-2
CASSQMDRGYYGTGELFF
>TRBV7-6
CASSFRGEVRETQYF
>TRBV14
CASSQDLPGGELFF
>TRBV7-6
CASSPSNTRDTEAFF
>TRBV5-4
CASSLVLTSGGEQFF
>TRBV19
CASSISGGVNTEAFF
>TRBV7-8
CASSFGEDHEQFF
>TRBV30
CAWSLADRDNQPQHF
>TRBV6-5
CATNKGLRHNGYTF
>TRBV5-1
CASSAGDYGYTF
>TRBV11-3
CASTSRGASYNEQFF
>TRBV30
CAWFTSGPYNEQFF
>TRBV7-9
CASSNPGLAGGSTDTQYF
>TRBV6-1
CASRQVTYGYTF
>TRBV6-6
CASSFSGQDTEAFF
>TRBV30
CAWSGLLRTGRDEQYF
>TRBV6-6
CASSGAEKLFF
>TRBV30
CAWSFLGRGIDGYTF
>TRBV30
CAWSRGHYGYTF
>TRBV18
CASSPGRPAWPQHF
>TRBV6-1
CASSLGRGRTEAFF
>TRBV7-2
CASSMDRLLNQPQHF
>TRBV2
CASVPQGGRQPQHF
>TRBV27
CASILRLGPYEQYF
>TRBV30
CAWSVQLLLDRPGYGYTF
>TRBV6-1
CASSPSVGQPQHF
>TRBV30
CAWVPGQRDAEAFF
>TRBV6-5
CASSRDSYEQYF
>TRBV5-1
CASSLKGANEKLFF
>TRBV6-1
CATPLRLGLYGYTF
>TRBV11-2
CASRLRSQGTVPINEQFF
>TRBV6-6
CASTHGYPSYEQYF
>TRBV18
CASSPGGNQPQHF
>TRBV7-2
CASSRPAGGEKLFF
>TRBV27
CASRGQPSGYTF
>TRBV5-1
CASSYGQGNSGANVLTF
>TRBV18
CASSPPTGLTTEAFF
>TRBV15
CATSIDPDSGGYGYTF
>TRBV7-9
CASSSGTPQRGNTIYF
>TRBV15
CATSKGGQGPYEQYF